These 26 T cell receptor beta chains share one sample of origin, sequenced in a study of T cell responses to AZD1222 COVID-19 vaccine. Clones were sequenced by immunoSEQ multiplex PCR, and TCRdb holds only the in-frame ones, with some missing. The table includes under 130,000 clones, roughly nine tenths detected once. Source: peripheral blood, taken 28 days after the second AZD1222 dose. These receptors came from an adult who received the AZD1222 COVID-19 vaccine.

This clone was detected only once. The V gene is TRBV7-8, the J gene TRBJ2-3; D not resolved. Trimming left V 7 bases short and J 1 base short, with 18 bases between. The CDR3 is made up of 16 amino acids. In germline, CDR1 is SGHVS, CDR2 FQNEAQ. CDR3: CASKPSYGGGTDTQYF. CDR3 DNA sequence: TGTGCCAGCAAACCCTCCTATGGCGGTGGCACAGATACGCAGTATTTT.

This chain connects TRBV5-5 to TRBJ2-5; TRBD2 matches 9 bases. Germline V CDR1 and CDR2: SGHKS, YYEKEE (reference sequence). The CDR3 sequence is 17 residues long. Germline trimming cut 4 bases from V and 4 bases from J; bases unmatched to any gene: 14. The CDR3 protein is CASSIQLLAGATETQYF. CDR3 nucleotide sequence: TGTGCCAGCAGCATCCAACTATTAGCGGGAGCTACAGAGACCCAGTACTTC. Full variable domain (rest looked up from reference TRBV5-5 and TRBJ2-5): DAGVTQSPTHLIKTRGQQVTLRCSPISGHKSVSWYQQVLGQGPQFIFQYYEKEERGRGNFPDRFSARQFPNYSSELNVNALLLGDSALYLCASSIQLLAGATETQYFGPGTRLLVL.

This sequence joins TRBV4-1 and TRBJ2-7, with 8 bases identical to TRBD2. CDR3 length equals 16 residues. V shed 6 bases, J shed 2 bases, and the junction held 12 bases outside the gene matches. The germline V gene encodes CDR1 MGHRA and CDR2 YSYEKL. This CDR3 reads CASSHLSGTNAYEQYF. In DNA, the CDR3 is TGCGCCAGCAGTCACCTTAGCGGGACAAACGCCTACGAGCAGTACTTC.

In regard to this clone: At one end, the junction sequence differs from germline, possibly due to a read error. The chain links TRBV2 to TRBJ1-4; TRBD1 aligns across 7 bases. The CDR3 has 14 amino acids. Germline V gene lookup returns CDR1 SNHLY and CDR2 FYNNEI. CDR3 coding DNA: TGTGCCAGCAGTGAAGCGGGGACAGCGATCCGCACTCTTTTT. Protein: CASSEAGTAIRTLF.

This clone was seen only a few times. The V and J genes are TRBV6-5 and TRBJ2-1; 12 bases map to TRBD2. V gave up 8 bases and J gave up 8 bases; unmatched junction bases: 10. The V gene's germline CDR1 is MNHEY and CDR2 SVGAGI. The CDR3 spans 15 residues. CDR3 DNA: TGTGCCAGCGGCTTATCTAGCGGGAGGGCCGATGAGCAGTTCTTC. Its translation is CASGLSSGRADEQFF.

The CDR3 here is CASSTGLAHEQFF. The CDR3, as DNA: TGTGCCAGCAGCACTGGACTAGCCCATGAGCAGTTCTTC. This sequence joins TRBV6-5 and TRBJ2-1, with 8 bases that match TRBD2. With V trimmed by 6 bases and J by 8 bases, 6 bases remained unmatched. Germline CDR1 reads MNHEY; CDR2 reads SVGAGI. This CDR3 has 13 amino acids.

The chain has TRBV6-1 and TRBJ2-3; no clear D gene. The CDR3 has 16 residues. Germline CDR1 reads MNHNS; CDR2 reads SASEGT. V lost 2 bases and J 0 bases, leaving 12 bases between the germline ends. Here the CDR3 reads CASSEYAFQSTDTQYF. In DNA form, the CDR3 reads TGTGCCAGCAGTGAATACGCCTTCCAAAGCACAGATACGCAGTATTTT.

The chain has TRBV19 and TRBJ2-2; perhaps TRBD1 as D (5 bases). The CDR3 runs to 14 residues. V was pared by 3 bases and J by 4 bases, with 9 bases between. From germline, CDR1 is LNHDA and CDR2 SQIVND (reference sequence). As DNA, the CDR3 is TGTGCCAGTAGTATCCCCCAGGGCACCGGGGAGCTGTTTTTT. This codes for CASSIPQGTGELFF. Drawing the rest from reference TRBV19 and TRBJ2-2, the complete variable domain is DGGITQSPKYLFRKEGQNVTLSCEQNLNHDAMYWYRQDPGQGLRLIYYSQIVNDFQKGDIAEGYSVSREKKESFPLTVTSAQKNPTAFYLCASSIPQGTGELFFGEGSRLTVL.

The V and J genes are TRBV14 and TRBJ2-3, with 12 bases aligning to TRBD2. There are 15 residues in the CDR3. The germline V gene has CDR1 SGHDN and CDR2 FVKESK. The ends lost 4 bases at V and 6 bases at J; junction bases unmatched: 5. The CDR3 sequence is CASSLLAGGPDTQYF. The CDR3 DNA follows: TGTGCCAGCAGCCTTCTAGCGGGAGGGCCGGATACGCAGTATTTT.

The rearrangement links TRBV12-5 to TRBJ1-1; D gene ambiguous. Per the germline V gene, CDR1 is LGHNT and CDR2 is FRNRAP. V dropped 4 bases and J dropped 7 bases, with 10 bases sitting between them. CDR3 size: 12 residues. CDR3 sequence (DNA): TGTGCTAGTGGTTGGAGCCGCGATGAAGCTTTCTTT. Protein sequence: CASGWSRDEAFF.

The chain couples TRBV7-6 to TRBJ1-1, with 10 bases matching TRBD1. The germline gives CDR1 SGHVS, CDR2 FNYEAQ. CDR3 length: 16 amino acids. V dropped 4 bases and J dropped 10; count of bases not matched to a gene: 15. This CDR3 reads CASSSYPGTGELRAFF. The CDR3 coding sequence is TGTGCCAGCAGCTCGTACCCGGGGACAGGGGAACTTAGAGCTTTCTTT.

J is TRBJ2-1 and V is TRBV7-2, with a tentative D call TRBD2 (5 bases). Germline CDR1 SGHTA, CDR2 FQGNSA. Trimming shortened V by 1 base and J by 4 bases, and 11 bases separated the two germline ends. This CDR3 is built from 15 residues. CDR3 in DNA: TGTGCCAGCAGCTTAGAGACGGGATCGTACAATGAGCAGTTCTTC. Protein: CASSLETGSYNEQFF. The variable domain in full, completed from reference TRBV7-2 and TRBJ2-1, reads GAGVSQSPSNKVTEKGKDVELRCDPISGHTALYWYRQSLGQGLEFLIYFQGNSAPDKSGLPSDRFSAERTGGSVSTLTIQRTQQEDSAVYLCASSLETGSYNEQFFGPGTRLTVL.

This clone has a handful of counts. The V gene is TRBV11-2, the J gene TRBJ2-1; TRBD2 matches 11 bases. Germline CDR1 and CDR2: SGHAT and FQNNGV. This CDR3 has 17 residues. V lost 3 bases, J lost 7 bases, and 11 bases stayed unmatched. For the CDR3, the DNA is TGTGCCAGCAGCTTTAAGGGGCTATGGACTAGCGGGAATGAGCAGTTCTTC. Translating it yields CASSFKGLWTSGNEQFF.

J is TRBJ1-1 and V is TRBV5-4; D is unclear. V lost 3 bases and J 0 bases, leaving 12 bases between the germline ends. Germline-derived CDR1 and CDR2 are SGHNT and YYREEE (reference sequence). The CDR3 covers 15 residues. The CDR3 DNA is TGTGCCAGCAGCTCATCAGCCCGGTTGAACACTGAAGCTTTCTTT. This gives the protein CASSSSARLNTEAFF.

The V gene is TRBV5-1, the J gene TRBJ1-1; 9 positions match TRBD1. With 1 base clipped from V and 6 bases from J, the junction kept 4 bases outside the gene matches. Germline V gene lookup returns CDR1 SGHRS and CDR2 YFSETQ. The CDR3 length is 14 residues. CDR3 nucleotides: TGCGCCAGCAGCTTGACAGGGGGCAGCTCTGAAGCTTTCTTT. Amino acid sequence: CASSLTGGSSEAFF.

V and J are TRBV9 and TRBJ2-6, with D possibly being TRBD2 (5 bases). The CDR3 is 16 residues long. In germline, CDR1 is SGDLS, CDR2 YYNGEE. Trimming pared 0 bases from V and 1 base from J, leaving 8 bases between. The CDR3 reads CASSVVAGSGANVLTF. The CDR3 coding sequence is TGTGCCAGCAGCGTAGTCGCGGGTTCTGGGGCCAACGTCCTGACTTTC.

This chain connects TRBV12-3 or TRBV12-4 to TRBJ1-2; D unclear. The CDR3 has 11 amino acids. The V end was cut by 5 bases, the J end by 8 bases, with 9 bases between. The DNA of the CDR3 is TGTGCCAGCAGTCGCCGGGGAGGCTACACCTTC. Protein product: CASSRRGGYTF.

The chain couples TRBV4-3 to TRBJ2-7, with TRBD2 identical over 10 bases. The J call is in doubt because the DNA end fits TRBJ2-1 better. The germline V gene encodes CDR1 LGHNA and CDR2 YSLEER. There are 16 residues in the CDR3. Here the CDR3 DNA reads TGCGCCAGCAGCCAAGGAGGACTAGCGGCCTACAATGAGCAGTTCTTC. As protein: CASSQGGLAAYNEQFF.

This chain links TRBV6-2 or TRBV6-3 with TRBJ1-1; no reliable D call. Germline lookup yields CDR1 MNHEY and CDR2 SVGEGT. Trimming took 2 bases from V and 0 from J, leaving 10 bases between them. The CDR3 spans 15 residues. CDR3 loop: CASSYRPIMNTEAFF. The CDR3 nucleotides read TGTGCCAGCAGTTACAGGCCAATCATGAACACTGAAGCTTTCTTT.

CDR3 amino acids: CASSLENMNTEAFF. CDR3 bases: TGCGCCAGCAGCTTGGAGAACATGAACACTGAAGCTTTCTTT. The J gene is TRBJ1-1, the V gene TRBV5-1; D is unresolved. Trimming left V 0 bases short and J 0 bases short, with 6 bases between. The CDR3 extends over 14 amino acids. Germline loops: CDR1 SGHRS, CDR2 YFSETQ.

V usage is TRBV7-2 and J usage is TRBJ1-1; D is unclear. Between the trimmed V and J ends, which lost 2 bases and 3 bases, there was a span of 10 bases. Germline V gene lookup returns CDR1 SGHTA and CDR2 FQGNSA. This CDR3 has 14 amino acids. CDR3 bases: TGTGCCAGCAGCTTAAGCAGGCCGGACACTGAAGCTTTCTTT. It yields the protein CASSLSRPDTEAFF.

The chain has TRBV5-1 and TRBJ2-1, with D perhaps TRBD2 (6 bases). CDR3 length equals 14 residues. With 4 bases removed from V and 3 bases from J, the gap between germline ends came to 11 bases. Per germline, CDR1 SGHRS and CDR2 YFSETQ. As DNA, the CDR3 is TGCGCCAGCAGCCCGGACTATTTCTACAATGAGCAGTTCTTC. Protein: CASSPDYFYNEQFF.

The chain combines TRBV21-1 with TRBJ1-2. TRBV21-1 constitutes a pseudogene. The CDR3 is 18 amino acids. The CDR3 nucleotides are TGTGCCAGCAGTCGGGGGGGGGCTTTGGCCCCCTTTAACTATGGCTACACCTTC. Its protein product is CASSRGGALAPFNYGYTF.

The V gene is TRBV10-3, the J gene TRBJ1-1, with TRBD1 matching 8 bases. This CDR3 has 13 residues. The ends lost 6 bases at V and 5 bases at J; junction bases unmatched: 5. The germline V gene encodes CDR1 ENHRY and CDR2 SYGVKD. DNA of the CDR3: TGTGCCATCAGGGACAGGGAATCAACTGAAGCTTTCTTT. Amino acids: CAIRDRESTEAFF.

The genes are TRBV27 and TRBJ1-5, with 7 bases matching TRBD1. V lost 1 base and J lost 4; bases outside the gene matches: 4. The germline gives CDR1 MNHEY, CDR2 SMNVEV (reference sequence). The CDR3 length is 15 residues. The CDR3 protein is CASSLLTGDNQPQHF. The CDR3 DNA reads TGTGCCAGCAGTTTATTAACAGGGGATAATCAGCCCCAGCATTTT.

This clone was observed a handful of times. Written as DNA, the CDR3 is TGCAGCGTTGATGACGGGAACACTGAAGCTTTCTTT. It specifies CSVDDGNTEAFF. The chain recombines TRBV29-1 with TRBJ1-1; D is unclear. V was cut by 3 bases and J by 1 base, with 6 bases left in between. CDR1 is SQVTM and CDR2 is ANQGSEA in the germline V gene. The CDR3 is made up of 12 amino acids.